These 11 T cell receptor beta chains originate from one sample sequenced in a study of T cells after yellow fever vaccination (dated by TCRdb to the late 2010s). The meaning of the sample's treatment or condition label: live attenuated yellow fever vaccine strain. Receptors were amplified or captured by 5' RACE. The sequencer listed for this sample is Illumina NovaSeq 6000. The public reads were reprocessed in TCRdb via fastp at Q25 and MiXCR, keeping in-frame beta chains. Entries are consolidated by CDR3 protein sequence, retaining the most common genes and DNA. The sample records 340,000 or so distinct CDR3 sequences, roughly an eighth of which are singletons. The ten most abundant clones make up 2.5% to 4% of the sample. Sequencing used CD4+ T cells sorted from PBMCs, obtained 15 days after the yellow fever booster vaccination. Source of these receptors: a man between 18 and 35 years old who received the YFV17D yellow fever vaccine.

In this sample, this clonotype turned up many times. J is TRBJ2-5 and V is TRBV4-1; 7 bases map to TRBD2. The CDR3 length is 16 residues. Trimming cost V 2 bases and J 1 base; bases outside gene matches: 7. Germline V gene data show CDR1 as MGHRA and CDR2 as YSYEKL. CDR3 DNA: TGCGCCAGCAGCCAATCCAGCGGGGCCCGCCAAGAGACCCAGTACTTC. It specifies CASSQSSGARQETQYF.

In its sample, this clonotype was seen a few times. The DNA of the CDR3 is TGTGCCAGCAGCTCAACCTCGGGGCGAGATACGCAGTATTTT. Amino acid sequence: CASSSTSGRDTQYF. This chain connects TRBV7-3 to TRBJ2-3; tentatively, D is TRBD1 or TRBD2 (5 bases each). The CDR3 totals 14 residues. V was trimmed by 4 bases and J by 5 bases, leaving 13 bases between them. Germline lookup yields CDR1 SGHTA and CDR2 FQGTGA. Complete variable domain (other parts from reference TRBV7-3 and TRBJ2-3): GAGVSQTPSNKVTEKGKYVELRCDPISGHTALYWYRQSLGQGPEFLIYFQGTGAADDSGLPNDRFFAVRPEGSVSTLKIQRTERGDSAVYLCASSSTSGRDTQYFGPGTRLTVL.

The gene calls are TRBV12-3 or TRBV12-4 and TRBJ2-2; D not certain. CDR3 length: 14 residues. V shed 3 bases and J shed 5 bases, with 10 bases lying between them. The chain's CDR3 is CASSFSVYTGELFF. CDR3 DNA sequence: TGTGCCAGCAGTTTTTCGGTCTATACCGGGGAGCTGTTTTTT.

This chain joins TRBV4-3 and TRBJ2-5; 9 bases fit TRBD1. The CDR3 has 15 residues. With V trimmed by 4 bases and J by 5 bases, 8 bases remained unmatched. CDR1 and CDR2 (germline): LGHNA, YSLEER. The CDR3 is CASSRTGEKGETQYF. The CDR3 DNA follows: TGCGCCAGCAGCCGGACAGGGGAAAAGGGGGAGACCCAGTACTTC.

This clonotype was seen a few times. The chain uses TRBV5-1 and TRBJ1-5; D is unclear. The CDR3 consists of 12 residues. Trimming removed 4 bases at V and 5 bases at J, with 7 bases between. Germline CDR1 is SGHRS and CDR2 is YFSETQ. In DNA, the CDR3 is TGCGCCAGCAGCCGGCTGGATCAGCCCCAGCATTTT. It codes for CASSRLDQPQHF.

This clonotype showed up just a few times. This chain uses TRBV5-1 with TRBJ1-6; unclear D gene. CDR1 and CDR2 (germline): SGHRS, YFSETQ. V was clipped by 4 bases and J by 9 bases, with 14 bases between them. The CDR3 consists of 14 residues. The chain's CDR3 is CASSPGSSTSPLHF. The DNA of the CDR3 is TGCGCCAGCAGCCCCGGTAGCTCCACTTCACCCCTCCACTTT.

The chain couples TRBV29-1 to TRBJ2-2; tentative D call: TRBD1 (6 bases). The CDR3 is 14 amino acids. V was cut by 6 bases and J by 0 bases, with 11 bases left in between. CDR1 is SQVTM and CDR2 is ANQGSEA in the germline V gene. The CDR3 region has the DNA TGCAGCGTGGGAGACAGGACGAACACCGGGGAGCTGTTTTTT. Encoded protein: CSVGDRTNTGELFF.

This clonotype was seen more than once but under ten times. The chain employs TRBV3-1 and TRBJ2-7; 8 bases are a match to TRBD2. CDR1 is LGHDT and CDR2 is YNNKEL in the germline V gene (reference sequence). V lost 0 bases and J lost 0; bases outside the gene matches: 4. CDR3 length: 16 residues. CDR3 nucleotide sequence: TGTGCCAGCAGCCAAGAGGCAGCGGGGGCCTCCTACGAGCAGTACTTC. Translation gives CASSQEAAGASYEQYF.

The J gene is TRBJ2-3, the V gene TRBV7-9; tentatively, D is TRBD2 (5 bases). Germline CDR1 reads SEHNR; CDR2 reads FQNEAQ (reference sequence). The CDR3 is 14 amino acids. The V end was cut by 5 bases, the J end by 3 bases, with 12 bases between. The CDR3 DNA sequence: TGTGCCAGCAGCCCCGAGACGGGAACAGATACGCAGTATTTT. Residues: CASSPETGTDTQYF.

The chain employs TRBV6-2 or TRBV6-3 and TRBJ2-7; 7 bases are shared with TRBD1. Germline trimming cut 6 bases from V and 1 base from J; bases unmatched to any gene: 9. Germline V gene sequence: CDR1 MNHEY, CDR2 SVGEGT. This CDR3 is 15 amino acids long. The CDR3 nucleotides read TGTGCCAGCAGCCCCCAGGGACAGATGTCCTACGAGCAGTACTTC. Its protein product is CASSPQGQMSYEQYF.

V usage is TRBV7-2 and J usage is TRBJ1-4; the D is unclear. Germline CDR1 is SGHTA and CDR2 is FQGNSA. The CDR3 extends over 13 amino acids. Deletions cut 4 bases from V and 5 bases from J, with 8 bases between. The CDR3 loop is CASSSWVNEKLFF. DNA for the CDR3: TGTGCCAGCAGCTCCTGGGTAAATGAAAAACTGTTTTTT.